The 5 T cell receptor beta chains presented below share a single source sample, sequenced in a study of cytomegalovirus exposure and HLA in healthy donors. The PCR ran on 60 Vbeta and 13 Jbeta primers. Sequenced by immunoSEQ multiplex PCR; TCRdb stores in-frame clones only, minus some. Altogether 140,000 to 150,000 clones are present, roughly 70% being singletons, with the ten largest covering 6.5% to 9%. Sequencing was done on a sample of PBMCs. The source of these receptors is a young man in good health and CMV-seronegative.

The chain couples TRBV19 to TRBJ1-2; D ambiguous. V dropped 6 bases and J dropped 0 bases, with 8 bases sitting between them. Looked up from germline, CDR1 is LNHDA and CDR2 is SQIVND (reference sequence). There are 13 residues in the CDR3. Written as DNA, the CDR3 is TGTGCCAGTAGGGGGAGCGCTAACTATGGCTACACCTTC. It yields the protein CASRGSANYGYTF.

As for this clone: One end of the junction does not line up with germline, which may come from a read error. The DNA for the CDR3 is TGTGCCAGCAGCCCAGTGGGGGGGCATAGCGGGACCTTC. The encoded protein is CASSPVGGHSGTF. The rearrangement joins TRBV5-6 to TRBJ2-7, with 8 positions matching TRBD2. CDR1 and CDR2 from the germline V gene are SGHDT and YYEEEE. This CDR3 has 13 amino acids.

The rearrangement links TRBV6-5 to TRBJ2-7; a weak D match, TRBD2 (6 bases). Trimming cost V 2 bases and J 7 bases, with 18 bases left between them. Germline V gene lookup returns CDR1 MNHEY and CDR2 SVGAGI. The CDR3 contains 15 residues. The CDR3 nucleotides are TGTGCCAGCAGTTACGACCCCGACCCCCGGGGGGAGCAGTACTTC. Residues: CASSYDPDPRGEQYF.

This chain connects TRBV5-4 to TRBJ1-1; D remains unclear. The V and J ends lost 2 bases and 1 base respectively, with 12 bases between them. The CDR3 spans 15 residues. Germline V CDR1 and CDR2: SGHNT, YYREEE (reference sequence). DNA for the CDR3: TGTGCCAGCAGCTTTCCTGATGCCGGGAACACTGAAGCTTTCTTT. This encodes CASSFPDAGNTEAFF.

This clone was picked up a small number of times. J is TRBJ2-2 and V is TRBV6-1; tentative D call: TRBD1 (6 bases). The CDR3 contains 16 residues. The ends were cut back, 3 bases at V and 1 base at J, with 12 bases in the middle. Germline loops: CDR1 MNHNS, CDR2 SASEGT. The CDR3 here is CASSDPPGQNTGELFF. CDR3 DNA sequence: TGTGCCAGCAGTGACCCCCCGGGACAGAACACCGGGGAGCTGTTTTTT.